Listed below are T cell receptor beta chains from one sample, sequenced in a study of OX40 agonist ivuxolimab in advanced cancers. Sequencing used immunoSEQ multiplex PCR; TCRdb keeps in-frame clones, though not all of them. The table has around 67,000 clones, around 90% seen once. Specimen: CD4+ or CD8+ T cells sorted from blood, collected in a trial of the OX40 agonist ivuxolimab. These receptors were taken from an adult with an advanced solid tumor such as melanoma, head and neck, liver or kidney cancer. The CDR3 runs from the conserved cysteine through the conserved F or W.

TRBV28,TRBJ2-5,CATTGNQETQYF
TRBV6-6,TRBJ2-7,CASTSAGTGRYEQYF
TRBV5-1,TRBJ1-1,CASSTDSRLRFEAFF
TRBV7-2,TRBJ2-2,CASSLGQSGTGELFF
TRBV7-7,TRBJ2-6,CASSTGTPGSGANVLTF
TRBV2,TRBJ2-1,CASNILALYNEQFF
TRBV7-2,TRBJ2-1,CASSLANQRGEQFF
TRBV5-6,TRBJ2-2,CASSPSNTGELFF
TRBV5-1,TRBJ2-5,CASSLGTAQETQYF
TRBV2,TRBJ2-4,CASLRATRDIQYF
TRBV20-1,TRBJ2-1,CSATGARIPFF
TRBV2,TRBJ2-2,CASSEGGGAPTGELFF
TRBV7-9,TRBJ2-2,CASSLPSGVGTGELFF
TRBV19,TRBJ1-6,CASSLWDRDNSPLHF
TRBV27,TRBJ1-2,CASSPLGQGVYGYTF
TRBV6-4,TRBJ1-5,CASSQESGQPQHF
TRBV9,TRBJ1-4,CAGSFGQGSNEKLFF
TRBV7-9,TRBJ1-5,CASRRTGVNQPQHF
TRBV19,TRBJ2-4,CASSMVQGGNIQYF
TRBV4-1,TRBJ2-3,CASSRGEPDTQYF
TRBV7-9,TRBJ1-6,CASSPSGTRGSPLHF
TRBV30,TRBJ2-5,CAWGGSGIKKTQYF
TRBV10-2,TRBJ1-5,CASSGMGRINQPQHF
TRBV30,TRBJ2-3,CAWSVAGGITDTQYF
TRBV5-6,TRBJ1-2,CASSLEGRVRGGYTF
TRBV5-8,TRBJ2-7,CASSRTGAYEQYF
TRBV5-1,TRBJ1-1,CASSQLGGRGTEAFF